One sample yielded the 29 T cell receptor beta chains listed below, sequenced in a study of T cells after yellow fever vaccination. TCRdb passed the 5' RACE reads through MiXCR, listing each CDR3 protein once. In the table there are 500,000 to 650,000 distinct CDR3 sequences, less than 20% of which are singletons. The starting material was PBMCs, obtained 5 days after the first yellow fever vaccination. The receptors stem from a man aged 18 to 35 who received the YFV17D yellow fever vaccine.

This clonotype was detected a few times. V usage is TRBV20-1 and J usage is TRBJ1-2, with TRBD1 as a possible D gene (6 bases). The CDR3 runs 14 residues. CDR1 and CDR2 from the germline V gene are DFQATT and SNEGSKA (reference sequence). V gave up 6 bases and J gave up 0 bases, with 14 bases separating them. This CDR3 is CSADPQGTNYGYTF. In nucleotides, the CDR3 is TGCAGTGCCGATCCACAGGGTACTAACTATGGCTACACCTTC.

This sequence joins TRBV24-1 and TRBJ2-3; D possibly corresponds to TRBD1 (5 bases). Deletions cut 4 bases from V and 3 bases from J, with 10 bases between. This CDR3 region has 14 residues. Germline V gene data show CDR1 as KGHDR and CDR2 as SFDVKD. The DNA of the CDR3 is TGTGCCACCAGTGACACTACAGGAACAGATACGCAGTATTTT. Protein: CATSDTTGTDTQYF.

This clonotype was counted only a few times. The rearrangement uses TRBV11-1 and TRBJ1-2; TRBD1 agrees at 7 bases. Losses at the gene ends were 4 bases for V and 9 bases for J; bases not matched to a gene: 29. This CDR3 is built from 20 residues. Germline values: CDR1 SGHAT, CDR2 FQDESV (reference sequence). The CDR3 DNA sequence: TGTGCCAGCAGCTCAACCCCGGGACAGAATAACTATGGGGGTCTGGGGCGCTACACCTTC. This encodes CASSSTPGQNNYGGLGRYTF.

This clonotype was found once. This chain joins TRBV5-1 and TRBJ2-2; tentative D call: TRBD2 (5 bases). Germline-derived CDR1 and CDR2 are SGHRS and YFSETQ. This CDR3 contains 14 residues. The V end was cut by 4 bases, the J end by 5 bases, with 12 bases between. As DNA, the CDR3 is TGCGCCAGCAGCGGACTGGGATGGACCGGGGAGCTGTTTTTT. This translates into CASSGLGWTGELFF.

The chain joins TRBV4-1 to TRBJ2-3, with 7 bases that match TRBD2. CDR1 and CDR2 (germline): MGHRA, YSYEKL. The CDR3 length is 15 residues. The V segment lost 9 bases and the J segment 4 bases; nucleotides outside the gene matches: 13. The CDR3 nucleotides read TGCGCCAGAAGACCCTTGGCGGGGGAACCAGATACGCAGTATTTT. Translated: CARRPLAGEPDTQYF.

The chain links TRBV18 to TRBJ2-7, with 9 bases matching TRBD1. This CDR3 is built from 14 residues. Germline V lookup: CDR1 KGHSH, CDR2 LQKENI. V was clipped by 2 bases and J by 11 bases; unmatched bases: 10. This CDR3 is CASSPGSWTGEKYF. The CDR3 bases are TGTGCCAGCTCACCAGGGTCTTGGACAGGGGAAAAGTACTTC.

V and J are TRBV5-4 and TRBJ2-3; 12 nucleotides match TRBD2. Per the germline V gene, CDR1 is SGHNT and CDR2 is YYREEE (reference sequence). Unmatched junction bases numbered 11, after V lost 4 bases and J lost 5 bases. The CDR3 totals 17 residues. CDR3 protein: CASSPGLTSGGGDTQYF. The CDR3, as DNA: TGTGCCAGCAGCCCGGGTCTGACTAGCGGGGGTGGAGATACGCAGTATTTT.

This clonotype was counted only a few times. V and J are TRBV4-3 and TRBJ2-5; 11 bases agree with TRBD2. The V segment lost 2 bases and the J segment 4 bases; nucleotides outside the gene matches: 6. The CDR3 is made up of 16 amino acids. Germline CDR1 LGHNA, CDR2 YSLEER. The CDR3 DNA reads as TGCGCCAGCAGCCAATACACTAGCGGGGGTGGAGAGACCCAGTACTTC. Protein sequence: CASSQYTSGGGETQYF.

This clonotype has just a few counts. The chain joins TRBV5-1 to TRBJ2-4, with D uncertain. This CDR3 has 14 amino acids. The ends were cut back, 4 bases at V and 9 bases at J, with 17 bases in the middle. CDR1 is SGHRS, CDR2 YFSETQ, per germline. CDR3 loop: CASSPGTSPRIQYF. The CDR3 nucleotides are TGCGCCAGCAGCCCCGGAACCTCACCCCGCATTCAGTACTTC.

V is TRBV20-1 and J is TRBJ2-6, with TRBD1 matching 7 bases. With V trimmed by 5 bases and J by 2 bases, 9 bases remained unmatched. The CDR3 contains 16 residues. The germline V gene has CDR1 DFQATT and CDR2 SNEGSKA (reference sequence). CDR3 nucleotide sequence: TGCAGTGCTCGACAGGGAATTCATCCTGGGGCCAACGTCCTGACTTTC. It is translated as CSARQGIHPGANVLTF.

The chain is built from TRBV3-1 and TRBJ2-5; 7 bases are a match to TRBD1. V was clipped by 0 bases and J by 6 bases; unmatched bases: 1. CDR3 size: 13 residues. In germline, CDR1 is LGHDT, CDR2 YNNKEL (reference sequence). CDR3 DNA sequence: TGTGCCAGCAGCCAAGACAGGGGGAAGACCCAGTACTTC. The encoded protein is CASSQDRGKTQYF.

The V gene is TRBV9, the J gene TRBJ2-5; D gene ambiguous. With 4 bases removed from V and 4 bases from J, the gap between germline ends came to 14 bases. The CDR3 runs to 14 residues. Germline assignment: CDR1 SGDLS and CDR2 YYNGEE. In nucleotides, the CDR3 is TGTGCCAGCAGCACCCCCGGGTGGGGAGAGACCCAGTACTTC. This gives the protein CASSTPGWGETQYF. The variable domain in full, with the rest retrieved from reference TRBV9 and TRBJ2-5, is DSGVTQTPKHLITATGQRVTLRCSPRSGDLSVYWYQQSLDQGLQFLIQYYNGEERAKGNILERFSAQQFPDLHSELNLSSLELGDSALYFCASSTPGWGETQYFGPGTRLLVL.

Only a few counts were recorded for this clonotype. The V and J genes are TRBV5-5 and TRBJ2-3, with a possible D match to TRBD2 (6 bases). The CDR3 loop spans 14 amino acids. V dropped 1 base and J dropped 5 bases, with 11 bases sitting between them. CDR1 is SGHKS and CDR2 is YYEKEE in the germline V gene (reference sequence). The CDR3 DNA reads as TGTGCCAGCAGCTTGCCGGCGGGGCGAGATACGCAGTATTTT. It codes for CASSLPAGRDTQYF. The full variable domain, its missing parts supplied by reference TRBV5-5 and TRBJ2-3, is DAGVTQSPTHLIKTRGQQVTLRCSPISGHKSVSWYQQVLGQGPQFIFQYYEKEERGRGNFPDRFSARQFPNYSSELNVNALLLGDSALYLCASSLPAGRDTQYFGPGTRLTVL.

The genes are TRBV3-1 and TRBJ2-1; perhaps TRBD2 as D (5 bases). Germline assignment: CDR1 LGHDT and CDR2 YNNKEL (reference sequence). This CDR3 has 13 residues. CDR3 coding DNA: TGTGCGAGCGGACCCAGCTCCTACAATGAGCAGTTCTTC. It codes for CASGPSSYNEQFF.

In its sample, this clonotype was seen a few times. The chain couples TRBV12-3 or TRBV12-4 to TRBJ2-3; 11 bases are shared with TRBD2. This CDR3 is 16 amino acids long. V shed 3 bases, J shed 4 bases, and the junction held 6 bases outside the gene matches. The CDR3 is CASSFWASGGSDTQYF. Written as DNA, the CDR3 is TGTGCCAGCAGTTTCTGGGCTAGCGGGGGGTCAGATACGCAGTATTTT.

This clonotype was seen many times. The CDR3 sequence: CASIPTPEETQYF. CDR3 bases: TGTGCCAGCATCCCTACTCCCGAAGAGACCCAGTACTTC. The chain links TRBV7-9 to TRBJ2-5; no clear D gene. The CDR3 length is 13 residues. The ends were cut back, 7 bases at V and 3 bases at J, with 12 bases in the middle. The germline gives CDR1 SEHNR, CDR2 FQNEAQ (reference sequence).

This clonotype appeared a few times. This chain links TRBV7-2 with TRBJ1-2, with 7 bases identical to TRBD1. The germline gives CDR1 SGHTA, CDR2 FQGNSA. V lost 5 bases, J lost 7 bases, and 13 bases stayed unmatched. The CDR3 contains 15 residues. The CDR3 sequence: CASSNRQGWNFGYTF. The CDR3 DNA is TGTGCCAGCAGCAACCGACAGGGTTGGAATTTTGGCTACACCTTC.

The chain has TRBV19 and TRBJ1-6, with D uncertain. Germline CDR1 LNHDA, CDR2 SQIVND (reference sequence). The V and J ends lost 3 bases and 10 bases respectively, with 10 bases between them. The CDR3 sequence is 13 residues long. CDR3 coding DNA: TGTGCCAGTAGTATTCGGATAGACTCACCCCTCCACTTT. This encodes CASSIRIDSPLHF. Full variable domain (remainder filled in from reference TRBV19 and TRBJ1-6): DGGITQSPKYLFRKEGQNVTLSCEQNLNHDAMYWYRQDPGQGLRLIYYSQIVNDFQKGDIAEGYSVSREKKESFPLTVTSAQKNPTAFYLCASSIRIDSPLHFGNGTRLTVT.

V and J are TRBV2 and TRBJ1-2; 10 positions agree with TRBD1. The ends lost 7 bases at V and 2 bases at J; junction bases unmatched: 7. The CDR3 is 15 residues long. Germline CDR1 is SNHLY and CDR2 is FYNNEI. The DNA for the CDR3 is TGTGCCAGCACCTCCCCGGACAGGGGGAACTATGGCTACACCTTC. Translating it yields CASTSPDRGNYGYTF.

There are a few counts of this clonotype. The chain carries TRBV9 and TRBJ2-1; D is undetermined. This CDR3 contains 16 residues. The V and J ends lost 1 base and 0 bases respectively, with 11 bases between them. Germline-derived CDR1 and CDR2 are SGDLS and YYNGEE. This CDR3 reads CASSVRIKSSYNEQFF. CDR3 nucleotides: TGTGCCAGCAGCGTAAGGATTAAGAGCTCCTACAATGAGCAGTTCTTC.

This clonotype occurred a few times. The chain carries TRBV7-9 and TRBJ1-2; D remains ambiguous. The CDR3 contains 13 residues. Germline CDR1 SEHNR, CDR2 FQNEAQ (reference sequence). V was shortened by 1 base and J by 4 bases, with 7 bases between the two germline ends. This CDR3 reads CASSLVTAYGYTF. The CDR3 nucleotides read TGTGCCAGCAGCTTAGTTACGGCCTATGGCTACACCTTC.

The chain combines TRBV5-1 with TRBJ2-1, with 10 positions matching TRBD2. V was pared by 0 bases and J by 7 bases, with 4 bases of the junction left unmatched. Germline assignment: CDR1 SGHRS and CDR2 YFSETQ. CDR3 size: 15 residues. CDR3 DNA: TGCGCCAGCAGCTTGGCGGTAGCGGGGGGAAATGAGCAGTTCTTC. It is translated as CASSLAVAGGNEQFF.

This clonotype came up a few times. V gene TRBV27 combines with J gene TRBJ1-1; D perhaps matches TRBD1 (5 bases). Germline values: CDR1 MNHEY, CDR2 SMNVEV (reference sequence). Trimming shortened V by 4 bases and J by 0 bases, and 18 bases separated the two germline ends. The CDR3 sequence is 17 residues long. CDR3 nucleotides: TGTGCCAGCAGTTCCCGGGACTTTAGAGGGGTGAACACTGAAGCTTTCTTT. It specifies CASSSRDFRGVNTEAFF.

This clonotype was detected many times. In DNA form, the CDR3 reads TGTGCCACCAGTGTAGGTGGGAGTCCAGATACGCAGTATTTT. Its translation: CATSVGGSPDTQYF. The chain couples TRBV24-1 to TRBJ2-3; D is perhaps TRBD2 (5 bases). The CDR3 has 14 amino acids. CDR1 is KGHDR and CDR2 is SFDVKD in the germline V gene. The ends were cut back, 5 bases at V and 4 bases at J, with 12 bases in the middle.

In its sample, this clonotype was seen a few times. The chain is built from TRBV20-1 and TRBJ1-2; D possibly corresponds to TRBD1 (6 bases). The CDR3 loop spans 13 amino acids. Germline V gene data show CDR1 as DFQATT and CDR2 as SNEGSKA (reference sequence). V was trimmed by 0 bases and J by 8 bases, leaving 13 bases between them. The CDR3 sequence is CSARDMGGVGYTF. The CDR3 DNA reads as TGCAGTGCTAGAGATATGGGGGGCGTGGGCTACACCTTC.

The chain uses TRBV9 and TRBJ2-1, with a possible D match to TRBD2 (6 bases). Trimming left V 3 bases short and J 9 bases short, with 16 bases between. CDR3 length: 14 residues. CDR1 and CDR2 from the germline V gene are SGDLS and YYNGEE. CDR3 protein: CASSELDYSSEQFF. The CDR3 region has the DNA TGTGCCAGCAGCGAGTTGGACTATTCAAGTGAGCAGTTCTTC.

This clonotype was observed a single time. V usage is TRBV24-1 and J usage is TRBJ2-5; D remains unclear. The CDR3 runs to 15 residues. V lost 4 bases to trimming and J lost 1 base, with 12 bases between them. The germline gives CDR1 KGHDR, CDR2 SFDVKD. CDR3: CATSDSNRGQETQYF. CDR3 sequence (DNA): TGTGCCACCAGTGACTCAAACAGAGGCCAAGAGACCCAGTACTTC.

This clonotype was detected only a few times. V and J are TRBV7-6 and TRBJ2-4; D is possibly TRBD1 (5 bases). The length of the CDR3 is 15 residues. Germline values: CDR1 SGHVS, CDR2 FNYEAQ. Trimming removed 5 bases at V and 3 bases at J, with 14 bases between. CDR3 protein: CASSPLEGVKNIQYF. CDR3 DNA sequence: TGTGCCAGCAGCCCCCTGGAAGGGGTCAAAAACATTCAGTACTTC.

This clonotype appeared a few times. This sequence joins TRBV12-3 or TRBV12-4 and TRBJ2-3, with TRBD2 matching 11 bases. The V gene end was trimmed by 3 bases and the J gene end by 5 bases; junction bases not matched to a gene: 4. This CDR3 is built from 15 residues. The CDR3 DNA follows: TGTGCCAGCAGTTTTGGTAGCGGGGGGGGAGATACGCAGTATTTT. It encodes CASSFGSGGGDTQYF.